This T cell receptor (beta chain) was recovered during a study of blood T cell repertoires in COVID-19. The overall study: The samples span acute and convalescent COVID-19 from the United States, Italy and Spain. PBMCs, B-cell-depleted T cells, or T cells were the source of the cDNA or gDNA that made up the material.

This CDR3 has 13 amino acids. The J segment lost 4 bases and the V segment lost 4 bases, leaving 2 bases of the junction unmatched. In the study's own analysis: Amplification with reference gene primers provided the estimates of nucleated cell counts. TCRdb's table, derived via immunoSEQ multiplex PCR, lists solely in-frame clones and lacks some. That table is the source of V, J and clone size, and D and trimming were worked out from the DNA. The sample includes 300,000 to 350,000 clones, roughly 89% of them seen just once. Comments on this clone: Other DNA sequences within the sample encode an identical CDR3.

The chain combines TRBV12-3 or TRBV12-4 with TRBJ2-7, with TRBD1 matching 9 bases. Input material: peripheral blood. This receptor was obtained from a man between 25 and 39 years old with COVID-19, enrolled during active disease. CDR3 sequence: CASSSGQGYEQYF. The CDR3 DNA follows: TGTGCCAGCAGTTCGGGACAGGGATACGAGCAGTACTTC.